This TCR beta chain originates from a study of technical replicates of blood from a few donors. CDR1 is LGHNA, CDR2 YSLEER, per germline. Trimming removed 0 bases at V and 3 bases at J, with 11 bases between. This CDR3 contains 15 residues. Using immunoSEQ multiplex PCR, the repertoire was profiled, and TCRdb retains in-frame clones only, with some absent. The sample holds about 72,000 clones, about nine tenths seen once. The V gene is TRBV4-3, the J gene TRBJ1-1, with D perhaps matching TRBD1 (5 bases). The clonotype originates from a human donor in good health. The sequencing input was T cells isolated from PBMCs. CDR3 in amino acids: CASSQDGARDTEAFF. The CDR3 DNA follows: TGCGCCAGCAGCCAAGATGGTGCCAGGGACACTGAAGCTTTCTTT.